This section outlines one T cell receptor beta chain sequence together with its context. Its antigen target is currently unknown. Base quality data are lacking; no much larger clone is found one base away. The data stem from a study of shared clonotypes between healthy human individuals (dated by TCRdb to the early 2020s). Broadly, across the study: The cohort comprised a couple of women and a few men aged 18 to 49 years. Libraries were prepared and TCR repertoires were sequenced by different laboratories using diverse techniques, in order to increase sequencing depth and limit assay-specific biases. Per donor, leukapheresis produced somewhere between about 0.9 and 9.5 billion PBMCs. For each donor, three plates each were used for CD4 naive and CD4 memory, two plates were used for CD8 naive, and one plate was used for CD8 memory. To estimate repertoire size and how much clonotypes are shared between individuals, the study performed deep sequencing of blood TCR repertoires from 4 to 6 healthy adults. Points the paper makes about the study in general: Rarefaction of sorted-subset datasets indicated incomplete sequencing despite the large sequencing depth. Sampling was limited to blood, and TCR repertoires in tissue likely differ from TCR repertoires in blood. Naive subsets generally had larger estimated clonotype richness than memory subsets did. Pairwise subsampling led to the expectation that sequencing depth would affect the degree of clonotype sharing among donors. Because the study included a small number of donors, the genetic and exposure-history diversity represented was limited. Higher generation probabilities were observed for clonotypes shared by all four sorted-subset donors than for non-shared clonotypes. Around 5% of naive CD4, 3% to 4% of naive CD8, 2.3% of memory CD4, and about 0.4% of memory CD8 clonotypes were shared across several donors.

Using the deep immunoSEQ assay, TCR CDR3 regions were amplified from genomic DNA by multiplex PCR. Extracted genomic DNA from each cell subset was spread evenly across all wells of several immunoSEQ 96-well plates, with each plate serving as a replicate. For sorted subsets, roughly 200 ng of genomic DNA, equivalent to some 30,000 T cell genomes, went into each replicate PCR. Purified libraries were quantified with a Qubit 3.0 fluorometer, sized on a Bioanalyzer 2100, and re-quantified with the KAPA Library Quantification kit. Each immunoSEQ 96-well plate was sequenced on its own single-read 150-cycle Illumina NextSeq 550 flow cell. Per the original workflow: Because the immunoSEQ output included only junctional sequences and no quality scores, the filtering could not be the same as the filtering used for full-length reads. To assign V/J genes and CDR3, sequences were annotated against IMGT germline references using PyIR, a Python wrapper for IgBLAST v1.9. Reads were removed for weak V/J assignments (E-value above 1e-6), missing CDR3, stop codons, out-of-frame junctions, or ambiguous translated residues. A V3J clonotype was defined by an identical inferred V gene, J gene, and CDR3 amino acid sequence. Percentage overlap between repertoires was computed as shared unique clonotypes divided by the size of the smaller repertoire. Repertoire richness was assessed with RTK rarefaction, the Chao1 estimator, and Recon v2.1 estimates of unobserved clonotypes. For all TCRbeta clonotypes obtained by the gDNA method from a few donors, generation probabilities were computed with OLGA. TCRdb limited this immuneACCESS table to in-frame rearrangements with V and J called. A share of clones is missing; checked studies link under half to unresolved V genes, and the rest is unexplained. The D gene and trimming were derived from the DNA, and the V and J assignments and clone size from that table. This sample comprises over a million clones, 75% to 80% of them detected only once. The top ten hold roughly 0.57% of the sample.

Healthy HIV-negative adults with no recently reported acute infections or vaccinations were included as donors. All donors were Caucasian adults living in Nashville, Tennessee, USA. Magnetic negative selection was used to enrich CD4+ T cells, after which naive cells were positively selected on CD45RA and the negative fraction became the memory subset. After blood collection by leukapheresis, PBMCs were isolated using Ficoll-Histopaque density gradient centrifugation and then cryopreserved in the vapor phase of liquid nitrogen. Analytical flow cytometry was used to check the purity and quantity of each magnetically sorted T cell population. Genomic DNA was isolated from every sorted fraction and measured by UV absorbance on a Nanodrop 2000c. The germline V gene supplies CDR1 MNHNS and CDR2 SASEGT. The CDR3, from cysteine to phenylalanine, totals 13 residues. Just the 39-base CDR3 DNA is kept, in frame starting at base 1. V is cut back by 6 bases and J by 3 bases, with 4 bases in the junction unmatched.

This receptor was identified in a man younger than 30 in good health. Some clones in this sample may be carry-over from other donors' samples. What was sequenced was memory CD4+ T cells from PBMCs. This specimen's cell subset or site label, per the study, means: CD45RA-negative fraction. This chain is built from TRBV6-1 and TRBJ2-7; 8 central nucleotides agree with TRBD1. The nucleotides read TGTGCCAGCAGGACTGGACAGGGCTACGAGCAGTACTTC. Translation gives CASRTGQGYEQYF.